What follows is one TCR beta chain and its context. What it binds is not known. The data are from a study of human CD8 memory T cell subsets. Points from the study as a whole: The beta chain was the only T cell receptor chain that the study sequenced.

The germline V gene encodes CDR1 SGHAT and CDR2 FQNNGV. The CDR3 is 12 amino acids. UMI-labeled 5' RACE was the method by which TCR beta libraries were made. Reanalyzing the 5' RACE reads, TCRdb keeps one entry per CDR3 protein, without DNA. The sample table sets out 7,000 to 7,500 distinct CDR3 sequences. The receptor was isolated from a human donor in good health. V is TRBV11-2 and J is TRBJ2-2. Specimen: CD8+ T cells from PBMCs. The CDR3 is CASSSNTGELFF.